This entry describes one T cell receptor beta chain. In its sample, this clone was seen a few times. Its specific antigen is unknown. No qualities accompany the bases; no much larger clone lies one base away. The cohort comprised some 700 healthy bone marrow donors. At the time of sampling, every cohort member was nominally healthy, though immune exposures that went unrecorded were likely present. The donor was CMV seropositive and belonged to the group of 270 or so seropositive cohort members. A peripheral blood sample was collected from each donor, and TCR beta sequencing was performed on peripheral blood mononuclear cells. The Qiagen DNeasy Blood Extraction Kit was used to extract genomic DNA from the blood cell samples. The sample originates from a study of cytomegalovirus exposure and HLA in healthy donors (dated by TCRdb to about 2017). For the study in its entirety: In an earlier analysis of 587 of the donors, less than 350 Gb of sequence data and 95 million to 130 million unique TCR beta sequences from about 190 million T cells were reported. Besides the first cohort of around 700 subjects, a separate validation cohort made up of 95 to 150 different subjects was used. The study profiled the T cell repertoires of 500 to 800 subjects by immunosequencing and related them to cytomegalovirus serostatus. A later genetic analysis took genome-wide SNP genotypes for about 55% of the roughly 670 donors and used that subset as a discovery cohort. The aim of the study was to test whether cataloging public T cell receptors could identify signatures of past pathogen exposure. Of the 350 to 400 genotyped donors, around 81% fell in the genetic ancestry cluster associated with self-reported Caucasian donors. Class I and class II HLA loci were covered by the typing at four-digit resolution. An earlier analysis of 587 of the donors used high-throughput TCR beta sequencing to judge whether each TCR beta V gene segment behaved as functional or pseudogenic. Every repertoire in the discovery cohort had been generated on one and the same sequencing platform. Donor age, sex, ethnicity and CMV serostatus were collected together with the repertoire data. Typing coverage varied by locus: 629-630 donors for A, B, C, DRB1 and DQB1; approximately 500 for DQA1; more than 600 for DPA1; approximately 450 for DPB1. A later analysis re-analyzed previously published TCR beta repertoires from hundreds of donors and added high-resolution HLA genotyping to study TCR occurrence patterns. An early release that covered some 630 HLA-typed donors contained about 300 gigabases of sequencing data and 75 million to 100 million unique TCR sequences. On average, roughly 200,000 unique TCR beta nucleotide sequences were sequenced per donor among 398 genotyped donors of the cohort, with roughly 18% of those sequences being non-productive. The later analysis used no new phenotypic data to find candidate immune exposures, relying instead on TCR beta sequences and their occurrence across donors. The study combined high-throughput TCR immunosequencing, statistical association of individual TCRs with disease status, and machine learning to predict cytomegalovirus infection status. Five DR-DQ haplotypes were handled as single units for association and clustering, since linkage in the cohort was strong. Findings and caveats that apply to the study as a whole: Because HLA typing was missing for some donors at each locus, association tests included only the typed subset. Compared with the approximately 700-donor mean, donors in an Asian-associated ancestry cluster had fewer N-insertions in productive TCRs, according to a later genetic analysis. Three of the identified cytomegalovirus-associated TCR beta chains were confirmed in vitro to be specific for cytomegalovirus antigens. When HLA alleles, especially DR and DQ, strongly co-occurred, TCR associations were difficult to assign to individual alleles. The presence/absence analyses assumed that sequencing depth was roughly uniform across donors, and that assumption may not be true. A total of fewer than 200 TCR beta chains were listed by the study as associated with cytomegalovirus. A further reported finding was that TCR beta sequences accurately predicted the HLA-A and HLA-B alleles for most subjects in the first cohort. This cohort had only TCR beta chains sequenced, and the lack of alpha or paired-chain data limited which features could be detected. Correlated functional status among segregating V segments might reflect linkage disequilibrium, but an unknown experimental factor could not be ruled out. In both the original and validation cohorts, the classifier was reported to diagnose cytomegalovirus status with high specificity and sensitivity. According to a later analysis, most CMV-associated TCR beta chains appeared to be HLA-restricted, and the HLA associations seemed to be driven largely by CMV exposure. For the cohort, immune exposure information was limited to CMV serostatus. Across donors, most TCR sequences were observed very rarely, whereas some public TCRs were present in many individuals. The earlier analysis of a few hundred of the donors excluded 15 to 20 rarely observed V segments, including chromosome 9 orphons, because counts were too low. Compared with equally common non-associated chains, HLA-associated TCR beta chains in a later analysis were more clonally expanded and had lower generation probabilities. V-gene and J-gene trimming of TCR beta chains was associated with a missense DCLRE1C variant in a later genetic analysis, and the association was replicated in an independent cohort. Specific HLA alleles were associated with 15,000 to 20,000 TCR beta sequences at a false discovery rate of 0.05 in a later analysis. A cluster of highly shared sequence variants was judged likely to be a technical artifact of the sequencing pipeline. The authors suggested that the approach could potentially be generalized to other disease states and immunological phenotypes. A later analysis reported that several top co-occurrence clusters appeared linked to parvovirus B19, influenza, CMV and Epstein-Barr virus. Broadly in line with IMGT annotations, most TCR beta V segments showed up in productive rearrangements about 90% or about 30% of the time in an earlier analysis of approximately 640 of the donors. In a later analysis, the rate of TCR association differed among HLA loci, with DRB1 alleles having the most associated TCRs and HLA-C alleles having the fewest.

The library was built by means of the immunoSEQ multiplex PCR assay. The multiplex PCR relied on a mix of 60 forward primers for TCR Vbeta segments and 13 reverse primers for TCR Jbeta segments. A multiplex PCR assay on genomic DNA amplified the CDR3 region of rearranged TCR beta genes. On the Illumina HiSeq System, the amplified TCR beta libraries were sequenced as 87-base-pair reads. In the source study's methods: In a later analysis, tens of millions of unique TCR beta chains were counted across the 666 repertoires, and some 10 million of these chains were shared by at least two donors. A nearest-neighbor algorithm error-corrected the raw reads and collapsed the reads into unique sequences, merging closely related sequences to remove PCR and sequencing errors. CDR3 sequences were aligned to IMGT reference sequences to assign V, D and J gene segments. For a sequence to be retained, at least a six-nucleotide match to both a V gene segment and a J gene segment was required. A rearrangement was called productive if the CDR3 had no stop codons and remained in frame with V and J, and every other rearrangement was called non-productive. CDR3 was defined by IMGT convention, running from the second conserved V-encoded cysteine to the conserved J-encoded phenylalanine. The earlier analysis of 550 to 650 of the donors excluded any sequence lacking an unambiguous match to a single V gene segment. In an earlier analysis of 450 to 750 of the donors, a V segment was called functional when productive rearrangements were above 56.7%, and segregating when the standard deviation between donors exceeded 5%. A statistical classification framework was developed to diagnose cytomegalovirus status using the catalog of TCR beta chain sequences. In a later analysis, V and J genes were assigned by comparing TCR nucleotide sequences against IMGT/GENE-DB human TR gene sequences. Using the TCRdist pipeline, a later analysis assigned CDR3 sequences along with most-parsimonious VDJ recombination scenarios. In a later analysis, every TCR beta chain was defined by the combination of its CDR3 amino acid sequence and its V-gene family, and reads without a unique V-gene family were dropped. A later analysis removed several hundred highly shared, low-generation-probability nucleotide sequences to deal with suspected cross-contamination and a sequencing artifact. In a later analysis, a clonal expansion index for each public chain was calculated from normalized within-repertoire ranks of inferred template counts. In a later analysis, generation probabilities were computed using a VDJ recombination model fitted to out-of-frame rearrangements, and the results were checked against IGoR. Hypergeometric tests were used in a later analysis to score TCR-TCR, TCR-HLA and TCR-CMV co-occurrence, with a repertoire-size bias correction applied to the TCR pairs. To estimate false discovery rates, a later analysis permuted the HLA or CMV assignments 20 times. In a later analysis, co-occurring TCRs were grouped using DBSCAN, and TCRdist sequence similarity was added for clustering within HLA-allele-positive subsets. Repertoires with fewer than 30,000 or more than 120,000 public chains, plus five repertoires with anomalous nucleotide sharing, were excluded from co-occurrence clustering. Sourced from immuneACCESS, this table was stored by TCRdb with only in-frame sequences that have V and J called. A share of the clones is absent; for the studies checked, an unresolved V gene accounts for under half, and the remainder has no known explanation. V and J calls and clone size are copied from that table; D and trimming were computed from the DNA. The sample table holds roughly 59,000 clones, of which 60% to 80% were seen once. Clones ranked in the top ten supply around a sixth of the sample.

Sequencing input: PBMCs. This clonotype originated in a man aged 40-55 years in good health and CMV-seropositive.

The sequenced DNA is TGTGCCAGCAGACCTACCCCATTCTATCGTGGCACAGATACGCAGTATTTT. Translated, it reads CASRPTPFYRGTDTQYF. The V gene is TRBV2 and the J gene is TRBJ2-3, with no confident D gene call. The CDR3 holds 17 amino acids from the cysteine to the phenylalanine. The read is trimmed to its CDR3 DNA, 51 bases read in frame from base 1. In the germline V gene, CDR1 corresponds to SNHLY and CDR2 to FYNNEI. V sheds 6 bases and J sheds 1 base, leaving 20 bases between their ends.